This T cell receptor beta chain was documented in a study of cytomegalovirus exposure and HLA in healthy donors. Concerning this clone itself: Its antigen is unidentified.

The primer mix had 60 Vbeta and 13 Jbeta primers. Profiled with immunoSEQ multiplex PCR; TCRdb holds only in-frame clones, not every one. The table records 130,000 or so clones, around 77% of them present only once. The study's findings and limits: Later on, a genetic analysis was performed. It linked a missense variant in DCLRE1C with V- and J-gene trimming of TCR beta. CMV serostatus was the only immune exposure information that was available. According to the study, roughly 180 TCR beta chains were cytomegalovirus-associated.

The CDR3 spans 15 residues. Germline values: CDR1 MDHEN, CDR2 SYDVKM. Trimming removed 4 bases from V and 9 bases from J; junction bases left unmatched: 10. The rearrangement links TRBV28 to TRBJ1-5, with TRBD1 matching 9 bases. This TCR came from a man in his forties or fifties in good health and CMV-seronegative. Sample: PBMCs. The CDR3 sequence: CASSSDRGWDTPQHF. The CDR3 nucleotides are TGTGCCAGCAGTTCGGACAGGGGATGGGATACGCCCCAGCATTTT.